This record looks at one TCR beta chain sequence and its context. The antigen is undetermined. The sample belongs to a study of CD8+CD57+ T cells in acquired aplastic anemia. Study-level information: Read counts for CD4+ cells (from healthy donors) averaged around 10 million.

The germline V gene has CDR1 SQVTM and CDR2 ANQGSEA. The CDR3 is 13 amino acids. J gave up 4 bases and V 4 bases, and 5 bases lay outside the gene matches. Study-level points and caveats: There were approximately 27 CD8+ CDR3 sequences that occurred in both patients and controls.

Genomic DNA, the template, was used for profiling of the TCR beta VDJ and CDR3. TCRdb fed the reads into MiXCR, producing one record per CDR3 protein. The table has some 180,000 distinct CDR3 sequences, 40% to 55% seen once; the top ten hold approximately 2.9%. Sample: sorted CD4+, CD8+, or CD8+CD57+ T cells (not recorded which) from PBMCs. The chain combines TRBV29-1 with TRBJ2-7; 9 bases line up with TRBD1. This sequence was found in a human donor in good health. The CDR3 DNA sequence: TGCAGCGTTGGTACGGGACAGGGTTACGAGCAGTACTTC. Translated, it gives CSVGTGQGYEQYF.